The T cell receptor (beta chain) under discussion was sequenced for a study of T cells in Graves' hyperthyroidism and ophthalmopathy (dated by TCRdb to 2018 to 2020). With respect to the entire study: Peripheral blood samples were taken at initial diagnosis, before any treatment was given. Once sampling was done, hyperthyroidism patients were given methimazole at a starting dose of 30 mg daily, whereas ophthalmopathy patients were given high-dose intravenous methylprednisolone. The 100 or so discovery patients were randomly split 7:3 into training and test sets. Whether ophthalmopathy could be predicted prospectively was tested in an independent validation cohort made up of roughly 20 hyperthyroidism patients plus 17 patients who later progressed to ophthalmopathy. According to the paper, TCR Vbeta CDR3 sequencing was carried out on about 140 peripheral blood samples, which came from fewer than 50 ophthalmopathy, 75 or so hyperthyroidism and about 17 progressor patients. In about 6 Graves' hyperthyroidism patients, the study also compared T-cell repertoires from thyroid tissue with T-cell repertoires from blood. A discovery cohort of roughly 96 patients, roughly 45 with Graves' ophthalmopathy and more than 55 with stable Graves' hyperthyroidism, was used to find distinguishing TCR V-J signatures. The paper's findings and limits, for the study overall: A model built on a 13 V-J signature distinguished ophthalmopathy from stable hyperthyroidism, reaching around 88% sensitivity and around 81% specificity in cross-validation and 80%/75% in testing. Blood samples also contained most of the expanded thyroid clonotypes (frequency above 0.001), which suggests that blood repertoires may reflect thyroid immune responses. Sample size was not statistically predetermined, and investigators were not blinded to group allocation. In validation, the model predicted progression to ophthalmopathy with roughly 66% sensitivity and 72% to 85% specificity, a median of 6.5 months before onset.

V and J lose 1 base and 6 bases, and a span of 9 bases separates them. Its CDR3 holds 13 amino acids, cysteine through phenylalanine. CDR3 DNA only is kept here, 39 bases in frame from base 1. The germline V gene (reference sequence) yields SEHNR for CDR1 and FQNEAQ for CDR2. Amplification of TCR beta CDR3 regions was carried out from RNA transcripts. The TCR CDR3 was subjected to a first round of RT-PCR using the HTBI primer set and the Qiagen OneStep RT-PCR kit. Libraries were constructed in a second round of multiplex PCR, after which size selection and purification were carried out. The libraries were sequenced on an Illumina HiSeq2000 using paired-end 100 bp reads. For the original study's pipeline: Raw data were processed with SOAPnuke, discarding reads with adapters, uncalled bases, mean Phred below 15, or no exact constant-primer or identifier match. COPE v1.2.5 was used to merge the high-quality paired reads, and each unique nucleotide sequence was defined as a clonotype. Clonotypes were aligned to IMGT TRBV, TRBD and TRBJ reference segments using MiTCR v1.1. Only V-J combinations with frequency above 0.0001, covering roughly 99% of repertoires, were analysed. The TCS score was defined as the ratio of F50 (clonal expansion) to E x V (chaos), calculated using BLOSUM62-based TCRdist between CDR3 peptides within each V-J. Welch's t-statistics and random forest reduced 500 to 550 V-J features to about 12, which were used in a naive Bayes classifier (R e1071). In TCRdb, the public reads were trimmed at Q25 with fastp and aligned with MiXCR, with productive beta chains retained. Every entry covers one CDR3 protein and lists the most common genes and DNA from its rows. In this record, the V and J calls reflect TCRdb's handling and not the investigators' own analysis. The sample profile shows hundreds of thousands of distinct CDR3 sequences; about 20% of them were found once. 47% of the sample comes from the top ten.

Ophthalmopathy patients had moderately to severely active disease, Clinical Activity Score of at least 3, NOSPECS grade of at least 4, and duration under 3 months. Patients with uncontrolled infections, other autoimmune diseases, pregnancy or lactation were excluded. Diagnoses were established on the basis of clinical symptoms, serum thyroxine and TRAb, thyroid ultrasound, and orbital computed tomography. Ficoll-Paque density gradient centrifugation was used to isolate PBMCs from under 11 ml of fresh peripheral blood. Total RNA was extracted using Trizol reagent, and RNA quality was assessed on an Agilent 2100 Bioanalyzer. With regard to this clonotype: Which antigen it targets is not known. The input lacks base qualities; no much larger clone sits a single base away.

The origin of this receptor is a man aged 40-49 years with Graves' ophthalmopathy. The chain is assembled from TRBV7-9 and TRBJ1-1; the D gene identity is not certain. The sequenced material came from blood. The DNA reads TGTGCCAGCAGCTTAGGGGCGTTGGCTGAAGCTTTCTTT. Its amino acids are CASSLGALAEAFF.